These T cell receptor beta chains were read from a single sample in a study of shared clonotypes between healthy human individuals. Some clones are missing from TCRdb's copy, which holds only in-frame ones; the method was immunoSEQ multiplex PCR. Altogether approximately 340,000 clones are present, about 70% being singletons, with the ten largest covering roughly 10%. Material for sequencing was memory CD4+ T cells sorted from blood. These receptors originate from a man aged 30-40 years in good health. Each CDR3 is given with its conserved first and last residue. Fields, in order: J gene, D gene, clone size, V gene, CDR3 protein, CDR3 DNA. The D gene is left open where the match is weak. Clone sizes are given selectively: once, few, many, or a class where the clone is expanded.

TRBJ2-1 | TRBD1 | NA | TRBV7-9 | CASSTGTGIDEQFF | TGTGCCAGCAGCACCGGGACAGGGATAGATGAGCAGTTCTTC
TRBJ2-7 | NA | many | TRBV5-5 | CASSLSPRGSYEQYF | TGTGCCAGCAGCTTGTCCCCTCGAGGCAGCTACGAGCAGTACTTC
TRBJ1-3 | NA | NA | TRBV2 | CASRSDTGNTIYF | TGTGCCAGCAGGTCAGACACTGGAAACACCATATATTTT
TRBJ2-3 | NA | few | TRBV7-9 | CASSWSGSTDTQYF | TGTGCCAGCAGCTGGAGCGGGAGCACAGATACGCAGTATTTT
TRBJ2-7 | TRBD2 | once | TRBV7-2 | CASSQTSEEQYF | TGTGCCAGCAGCCAAACTAGCGAGGAGCAGTACTTC
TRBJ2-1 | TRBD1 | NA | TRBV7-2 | CASSRDRGADEQFF | TGTGCCAGCAGCAGGGACAGGGGGGCAGATGAGCAGTTCTTC
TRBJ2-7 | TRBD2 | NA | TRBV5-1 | CASSSSGSAYEQYF | TGCGCCAGCAGCTCCAGCGGGAGCGCCTACGAGCAGTACTTC
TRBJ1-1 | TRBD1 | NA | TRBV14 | CASRRQGARTEAFF | TGTGCCAGCAGACGACAGGGGGCGCGGACTGAAGCTTTCTTT
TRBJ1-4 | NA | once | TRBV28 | CASSLFDWRGSDEKLFF | TGTGCCAGCAGTTTATTCGACTGGCGCGGATCGGATGAAAAACTGTTTTTT
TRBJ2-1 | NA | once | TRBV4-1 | CASSLPRGSSYNEQFF | TGCGCCAGCAGCTTACCGAGGGGGAGCTCCTACAATGAGCAGTTCTTC
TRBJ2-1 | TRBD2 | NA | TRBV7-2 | CASSTGLAGRIYEQFF | TGTGCCAGCAGCACAGGATTAGCGGGACGGATTTATGAGCAGTTCTTC
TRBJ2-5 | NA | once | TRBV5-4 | CASSLAGASGLGTQYF | TGTGCCAGCAGCTTGGCTGGGGCCAGCGGGCTAGGGACCCAGTACTTC
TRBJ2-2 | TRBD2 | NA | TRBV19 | CASSMGGVGTGELFF | TGTGCCAGTAGTATGGGAGGGGTCGGCACCGGGGAGCTGTTTTTT
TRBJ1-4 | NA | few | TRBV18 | CASSPPSGSVGEKLFF | TGTGCCAGCTCACCACCGTCGGGCAGTGTCGGCGAAAAACTGTTTTTT
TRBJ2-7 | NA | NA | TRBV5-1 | CASSLAWPNYEQYF | TGCGCCAGCAGCTTGGCGTGGCCAAACTACGAGCAGTACTTC
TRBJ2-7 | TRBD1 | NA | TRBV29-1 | CSVEDRQGDEQYF | TGCAGCGTTGAAGACCGACAGGGGGACGAGCAGTACTTC
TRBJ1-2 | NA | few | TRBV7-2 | CASSFLGGSNYGYTF | TGTGCCAGCAGCTTTCTTGGTGGATCTAACTATGGCTACACCTTC
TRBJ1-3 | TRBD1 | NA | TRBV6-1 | CASSEYLGQGVLNTIYF | TGTGCCAGCAGTGAATACTTAGGACAGGGAGTGTTGAACACCATATATTTT
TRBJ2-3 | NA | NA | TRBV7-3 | CASSLNPNTWSTQYF | TGTGCCAGCAGCTTAAACCCAAACACTTGGAGTACGCAGTATTTT
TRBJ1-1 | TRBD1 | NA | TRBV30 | CAWDRGTEAFF | TGTGCCTGGGACAGGGGGACTGAAGCTTTCTTT
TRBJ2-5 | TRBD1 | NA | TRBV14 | CASSPGQGPETQYF | TGTGCCAGCAGCCCGGGACAGGGTCCAGAGACCCAGTACTTC
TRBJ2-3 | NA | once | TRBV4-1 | CASSGAHSSDTQYF | TGCGCCTCCTCAGGGGCACACTCCTCAGATACGCAGTATTTT
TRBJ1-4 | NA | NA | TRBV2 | CASTQGLPEKLFF | TGTGCCAGCACCCAGGGCCTTCCTGAAAAACTGTTTTTT
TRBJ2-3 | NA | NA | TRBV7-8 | CASCSRDSVEDTQYF | TGTGCCAGCTGTTCACGGGACTCCGTAGAAGATACGCAGTATTTT
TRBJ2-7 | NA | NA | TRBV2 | CASSELLVSYEQYF | TGTGCCAGCAGTGAACTCTTAGTCTCATACGAGCAGTACTTC
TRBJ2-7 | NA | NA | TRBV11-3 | CASSFTSGYEQYF | TGTGCCAGCAGCTTTACTAGTGGCTACGAGCAGTACTTC
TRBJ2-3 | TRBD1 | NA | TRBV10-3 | CAISTFQQGVDTQYF | TGTGCCATCAGTACCTTTCAACAGGGGGTAGATACGCAGTATTTT
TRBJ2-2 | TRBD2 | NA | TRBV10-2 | CASSSPGLAGTGELFF | TGCGCCAGCAGTTCCCCGGGACTAGCGGGAACCGGGGAGCTGTTTTTT
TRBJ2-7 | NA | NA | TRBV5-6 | CASSAVTYEQYF | TGTGCCAGCAGCGCAGTGACCTACGAGCAGTACTTC
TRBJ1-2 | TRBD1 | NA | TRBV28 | CASSEGQFNYGYTF | TGTGCCAGCAGTGAGGGACAGTTTAACTATGGCTACACCTTC
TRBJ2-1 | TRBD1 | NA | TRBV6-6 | CASSSQGAGEQFF | TGTGCCAGCAGTTCCCAGGGGGCTGGTGAGCAGTTCTTC
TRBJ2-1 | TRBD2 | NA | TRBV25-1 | CASSEGTSHEQFF | TGTGCCAGCAGTGAGGGGACTAGCCATGAGCAGTTCTTC
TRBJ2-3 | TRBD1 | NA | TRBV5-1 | CASSPDRGTDTQYF | TGCGCCAGCAGCCCGGACAGGGGCACAGATACGCAGTATTTT
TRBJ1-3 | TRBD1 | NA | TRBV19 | CASSIGTGASLANTIYF | TGTGCCAGTAGTATCGGGACAGGAGCGTCTCTGGCAAACACCATATATTTT
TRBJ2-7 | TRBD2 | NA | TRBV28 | CASRERGRTYEQYF | TGTGCCAGCAGGGAGCGCGGGAGGACCTACGAGCAGTACTTC
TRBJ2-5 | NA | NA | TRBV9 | CASSVGGTSLETQYF | TGTGCCAGCAGCGTAGGAGGAACTAGCTTGGAGACCCAGTACTTC
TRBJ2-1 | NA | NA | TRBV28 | CASNTNSYNEQFF | TGTGCCAGCAATACTAACTCCTACAATGAGCAGTTCTTC
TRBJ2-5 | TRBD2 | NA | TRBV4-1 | CASSQDQEGAGGWQTQYF | TGCGCCAGCAGCCAAGATCAAGAAGGCGCGGGAGGATGGCAGACCCAGTACTTC
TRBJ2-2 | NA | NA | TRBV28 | CASSHRRELFF | TGTGCCAGCAGCCACCGGCGGGAGCTGTTTTTT
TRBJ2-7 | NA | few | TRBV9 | CASSADLGNYEQYF | TGTGCCAGCAGCGCAGATCTAGGCAACTACGAGCAGTACTTC
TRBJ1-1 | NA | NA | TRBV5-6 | CASSRFAEAFF | TGTGCCAGCAGTCGATTCGCTGAAGCTTTCTTT
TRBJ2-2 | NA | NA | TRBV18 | CASSPRGQNTGELFF | TGTGCCAGCTCACCACGAGGACAGAACACCGGGGAGCTGTTTTTT